This T cell receptor beta chain appears in the sequencing data of a study of OX40 agonist ivuxolimab in advanced cancers. Sequenced by immunoSEQ multiplex PCR; TCRdb stores in-frame clones only, minus some. In the table there are around 41,000 clones, around 89% of which are singletons. This receptor was identified in an adult with an advanced solid tumor such as melanoma, head and neck, liver or kidney cancer. The source was CD4+ or CD8+ T cells sorted from blood, collected in a trial of the OX40 agonist ivuxolimab.

CDR3 nucleotides: TGTGCCAGCAGCCCACAGTGGGGGGGCCATAATGAGCAGTTCTTC. Translation gives CASSPQWGGHNEQFF. This chain links TRBV5-6 with TRBJ2-1; possibly TRBD2 for D (7 bases). The germline V gene encodes CDR1 SGHDT and CDR2 YYEEEE. CDR3 length equals 15 residues. V lost 4 bases and J lost 7, with 18 bases in between.